The 5 T cell receptor beta chains given below trace back to one sample, sequenced in a study of CD8 T cells in Susac syndrome. Random hexamers primed reverse transcription of about 0.45 to 1 ug RNA. TCRdb reprocessed the immunoSEQ multiplex PCR reads via MiXCR and lists one record per CDR3 protein. The profile shows about 120,000 distinct CDR3 sequences, around 90% of them singletons. Sequences were obtained from CD4+ T cells from PBMCs. These receptors were obtained from a human donor in good health.

The rearrangement uses TRBV18 and TRBJ2-5; D is unresolved. Germline V CDR1 and CDR2: KGHSH, LQKENI. V was cut by 3 bases and J by 4 bases, with 12 bases left in between. The CDR3 runs to 14 residues. CDR3 amino acids: CASSPERTGETQYF. In DNA, the CDR3 is TGTGCCAGCTCACCCGAGAGGACGGGAGAGACCCAGTACTTC. Using reference TRBV18 and TRBJ2-5 for the parts outside the CDR3, the full variable domain is NAGVMQNPRHLVRRRGQEARLRCSPMKGHSHVYWYRQLPEEGLKFMVYLQKENIIDESGMPKERFSAEFPKEGPSILRIQQVVRGDSAAYFCASSPERTGETQYFGPGTRLLVL.

The rearrangement uses TRBV5-1 and TRBJ2-7; possibly TRBD1 for D (5 bases). The CDR3 runs to 15 residues. Trimming left V 0 bases short and J 2 bases short, with 12 bases between. Germline-derived CDR1 and CDR2 are SGHRS and YFSETQ. This CDR3 is CASSLATARAYEQYF. The CDR3 nucleotides read TGCGCCAGCAGCTTGGCAACCGCCAGGGCCTACGAGCAGTACTTC.

This chain connects TRBV5-1 to TRBJ2-3; 11 bases are a match to TRBD2. Germline assignment: CDR1 SGHRS and CDR2 YFSETQ. V lost 4 bases, J lost 5 bases, and 12 bases stayed unmatched. CDR3 size: 17 residues. The CDR3 reads CASSPRGSGGARDTQYF. The CDR3 region has the DNA TGCGCCAGCAGCCCCCGGGGTAGCGGGGGGGCCAGAGATACGCAGTATTTT.

The chain employs TRBV13 and TRBJ1-1; D unresolved. Deletions cut 1 base from V and 4 bases from J, with 10 bases between. The CDR3 extends over 14 amino acids. Germline lookup yields CDR1 PRHDT and CDR2 FYEKMQ (reference sequence). CDR3 coding DNA: TGTGCCAGCAGCTTAGTTCGGACTCTCACTGAAGCTTTCTTT. Translation gives CASSLVRTLTEAFF.

V and J are TRBV28 and TRBJ1-1; D possibly corresponds to TRBD1 (5 bases). V dropped 6 bases and J dropped 4 bases, with 15 bases sitting between them. Germline V gives CDR1 MDHEN, CDR2 SYDVKM. The CDR3 consists of 14 residues. CDR3 sequence reads: CASSLNPGRTEAFF. The CDR3 nucleotides are TGTGCCAGCAGCCTGAACCCAGGGCGCACTGAAGCTTTCTTT.